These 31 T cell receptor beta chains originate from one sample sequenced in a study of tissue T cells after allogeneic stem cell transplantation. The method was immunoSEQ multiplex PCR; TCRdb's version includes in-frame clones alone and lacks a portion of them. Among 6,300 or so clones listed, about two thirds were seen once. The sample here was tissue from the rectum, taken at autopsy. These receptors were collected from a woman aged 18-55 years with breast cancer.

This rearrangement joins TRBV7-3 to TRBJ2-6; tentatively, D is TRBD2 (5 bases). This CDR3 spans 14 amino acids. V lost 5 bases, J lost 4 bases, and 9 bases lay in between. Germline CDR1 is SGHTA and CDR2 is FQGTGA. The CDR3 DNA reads TGTGCCAGCAGCCCGGGGTCCGGGGCCAACGTCCTGACTTTC. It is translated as CASSPGSGANVLTF.

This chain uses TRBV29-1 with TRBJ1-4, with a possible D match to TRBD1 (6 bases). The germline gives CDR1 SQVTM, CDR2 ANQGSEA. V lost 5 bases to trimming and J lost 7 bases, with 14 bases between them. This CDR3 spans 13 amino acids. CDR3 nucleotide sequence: TGCAGCGTTACACAGGGAGAGGGTGAAAAACTGTTTTTT. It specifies CSVTQGEGEKLFF.

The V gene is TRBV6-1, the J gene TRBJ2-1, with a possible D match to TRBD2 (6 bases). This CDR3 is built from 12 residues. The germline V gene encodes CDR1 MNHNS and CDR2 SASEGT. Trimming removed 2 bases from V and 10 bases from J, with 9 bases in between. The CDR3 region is CASSEWGVEQFF. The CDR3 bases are TGTGCCAGCAGTGAATGGGGGGTGGAGCAGTTCTTC.

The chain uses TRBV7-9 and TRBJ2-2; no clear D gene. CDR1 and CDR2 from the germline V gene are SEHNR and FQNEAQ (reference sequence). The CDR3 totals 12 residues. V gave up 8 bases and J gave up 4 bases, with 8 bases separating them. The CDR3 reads CASGPATGELFF. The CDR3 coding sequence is TGTGCCAGCGGGCCCGCCACCGGGGAGCTGTTTTTT.

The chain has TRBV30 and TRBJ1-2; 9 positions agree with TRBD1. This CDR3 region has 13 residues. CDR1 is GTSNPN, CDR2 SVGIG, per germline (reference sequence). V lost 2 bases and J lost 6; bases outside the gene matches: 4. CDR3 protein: CAWSLDRGDGYTF. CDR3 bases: TGTGCCTGGAGTTTGGACAGGGGCGATGGCTACACCTTC.

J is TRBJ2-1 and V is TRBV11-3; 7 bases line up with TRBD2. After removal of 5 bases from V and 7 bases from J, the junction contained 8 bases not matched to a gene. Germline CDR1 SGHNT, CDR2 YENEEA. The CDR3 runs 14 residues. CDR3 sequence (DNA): TGTGCCAGCAGCACAACCGGGACTATAAATGAGCAGTTCTTC. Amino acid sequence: CASSTTGTINEQFF.

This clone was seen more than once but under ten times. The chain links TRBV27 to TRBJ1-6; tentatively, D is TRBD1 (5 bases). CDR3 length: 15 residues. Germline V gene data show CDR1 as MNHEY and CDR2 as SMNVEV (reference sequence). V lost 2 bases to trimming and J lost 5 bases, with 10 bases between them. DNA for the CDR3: TGTGCCAGCAGTTTACTAGGGGAAGATAATTCACCCCTCCACTTT. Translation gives CASSLLGEDNSPLHF.

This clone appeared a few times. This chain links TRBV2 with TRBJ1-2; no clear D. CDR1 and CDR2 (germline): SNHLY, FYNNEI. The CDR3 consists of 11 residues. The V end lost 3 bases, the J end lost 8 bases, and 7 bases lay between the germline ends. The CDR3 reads CASSESGGYTF. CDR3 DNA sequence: TGTGCCAGCAGTGAGAGTGGGGGCTACACCTTC.

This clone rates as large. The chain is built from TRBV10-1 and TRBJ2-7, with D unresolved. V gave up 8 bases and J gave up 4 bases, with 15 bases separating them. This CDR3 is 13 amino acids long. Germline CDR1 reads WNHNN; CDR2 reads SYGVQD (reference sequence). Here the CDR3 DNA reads TGCGCCAGCCCCCAGGCCGCGACGTACGAGCAGTACTTC. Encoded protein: CASPQAATYEQYF.

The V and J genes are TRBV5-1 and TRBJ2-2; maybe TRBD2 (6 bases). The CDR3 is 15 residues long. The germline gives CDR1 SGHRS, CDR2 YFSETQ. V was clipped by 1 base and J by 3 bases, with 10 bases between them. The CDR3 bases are TGCGCCAGCAGCTTGATGGGCGGGGACACCGGGGAGCTGTTTTTT. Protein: CASSLMGGDTGELFF.

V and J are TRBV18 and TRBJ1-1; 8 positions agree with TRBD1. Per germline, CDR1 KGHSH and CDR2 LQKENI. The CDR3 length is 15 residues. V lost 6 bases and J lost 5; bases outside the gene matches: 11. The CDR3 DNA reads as TGTGCCAGCTCCCTCCATACAGGGGGGGGAACTGAAGCTTTCTTT. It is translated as CASSLHTGGGTEAFF.

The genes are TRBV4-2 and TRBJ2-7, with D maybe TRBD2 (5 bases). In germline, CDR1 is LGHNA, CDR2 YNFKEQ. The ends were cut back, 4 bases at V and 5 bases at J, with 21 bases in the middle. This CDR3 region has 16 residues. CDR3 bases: TGTGCCAGCAGCCCCAGACCAAGCGGTTCCTCGGACGAGCAGTACTTC. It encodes CASSPRPSGSSDEQYF.

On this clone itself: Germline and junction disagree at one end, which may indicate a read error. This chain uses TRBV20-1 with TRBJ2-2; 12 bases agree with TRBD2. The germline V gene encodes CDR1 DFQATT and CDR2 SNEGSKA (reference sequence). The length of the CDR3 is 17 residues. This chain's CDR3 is CSASVLAGGPKTGELFF. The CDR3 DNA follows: TGCAGTGCTAGTGTCCTAGCGGGAGGGCCGAAAACCGGGGAGCTGTTTTTT.

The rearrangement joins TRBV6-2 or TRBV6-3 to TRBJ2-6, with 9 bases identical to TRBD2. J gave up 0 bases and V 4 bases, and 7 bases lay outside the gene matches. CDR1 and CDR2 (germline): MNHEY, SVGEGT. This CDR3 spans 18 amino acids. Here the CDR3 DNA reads TGTGCCAGCAGTTCAAGACTAGCGGCCATCTCTGGGGCCAACGTCCTGACTTTC. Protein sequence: CASSSRLAAISGANVLTF.

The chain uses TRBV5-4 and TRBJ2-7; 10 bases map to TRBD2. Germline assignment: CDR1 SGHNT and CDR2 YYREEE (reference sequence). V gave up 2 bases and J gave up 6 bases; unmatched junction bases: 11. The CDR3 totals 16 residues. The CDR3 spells CASSLELAGLRSEQYF. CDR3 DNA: TGTGCCAGCAGCTTAGAACTAGCGGGGTTAAGGAGCGAGCAGTACTTC.

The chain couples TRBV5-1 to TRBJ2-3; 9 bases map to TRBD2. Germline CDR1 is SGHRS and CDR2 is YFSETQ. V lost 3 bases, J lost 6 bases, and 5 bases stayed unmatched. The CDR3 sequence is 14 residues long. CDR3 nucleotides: TGCGCCAGCAGCTCCGGGACTAGCAGTGATACGCAGTATTTT. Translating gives CASSSGTSSDTQYF.

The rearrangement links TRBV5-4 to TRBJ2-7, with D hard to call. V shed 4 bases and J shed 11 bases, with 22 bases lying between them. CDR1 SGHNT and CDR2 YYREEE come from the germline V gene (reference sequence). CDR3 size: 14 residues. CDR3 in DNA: TGTGCCAGCAGCCCGCTGGTAGGGCCGGGTAAGGAGTACTTC. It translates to CASSPLVGPGKEYF.

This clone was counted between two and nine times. The CDR3 is CASSMKGDTEAFF. CDR3 nucleotide sequence: TGTGCCAGTAGTATGAAAGGGGACACTGAAGCTTTCTTT. The chain joins TRBV19 to TRBJ1-1; TRBD1 might be the D (5 bases). CDR3 length: 13 residues. Trimming removed 3 bases at V and 3 bases at J, with 8 bases between. CDR1 is LNHDA and CDR2 is SQIVND in the germline V gene (reference sequence).

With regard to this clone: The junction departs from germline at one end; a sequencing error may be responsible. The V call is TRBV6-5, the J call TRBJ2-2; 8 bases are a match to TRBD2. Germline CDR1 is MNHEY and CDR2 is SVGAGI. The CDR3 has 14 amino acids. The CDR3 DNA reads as TGTGCCAGCAGGAACGGGGGGGACACCTGGGAGCTGTTTTTT. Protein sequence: CASRNGGDTWELFF.

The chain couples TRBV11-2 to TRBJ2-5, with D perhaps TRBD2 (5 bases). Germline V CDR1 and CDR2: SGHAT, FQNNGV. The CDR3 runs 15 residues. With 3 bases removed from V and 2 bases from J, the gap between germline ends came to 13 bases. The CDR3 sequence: CASSLVRRAQETQYF. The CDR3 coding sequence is TGTGCCAGCAGCTTGGTGCGGCGGGCTCAAGAGACCCAGTACTTC. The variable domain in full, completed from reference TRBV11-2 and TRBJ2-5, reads EAGVAQSPRYKIIEKRQSVAFWCNPISGHATLYWYQQILGQGPKLLIQFQNNGVVDDSQLPKDRFSAERLKGVDSTLKIQPAKLEDSAVYLCASSLVRRAQETQYFGPGTRLLVL.

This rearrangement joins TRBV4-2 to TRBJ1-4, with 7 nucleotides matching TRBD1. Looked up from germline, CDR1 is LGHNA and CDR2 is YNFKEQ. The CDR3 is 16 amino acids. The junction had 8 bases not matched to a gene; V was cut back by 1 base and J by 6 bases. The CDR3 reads CASSQVIGTEDEKLFF. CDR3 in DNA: TGTGCCAGCAGCCAAGTTATTGGGACAGAAGATGAAAAACTGTTTTTT.

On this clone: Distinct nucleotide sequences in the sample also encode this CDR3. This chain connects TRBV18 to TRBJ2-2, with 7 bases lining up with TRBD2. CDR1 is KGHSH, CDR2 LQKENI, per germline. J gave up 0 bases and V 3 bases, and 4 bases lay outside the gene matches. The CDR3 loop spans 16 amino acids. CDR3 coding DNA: TGTGCCAGCTCACCCCGGGGGGATTCGAACACCGGGGAGCTGTTTTTT. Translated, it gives CASSPRGDSNTGELFF.

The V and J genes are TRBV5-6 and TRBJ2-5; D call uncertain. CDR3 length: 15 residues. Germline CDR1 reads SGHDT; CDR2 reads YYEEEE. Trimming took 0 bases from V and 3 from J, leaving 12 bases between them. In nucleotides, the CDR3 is TGTGCCAGCAGCTTGGTTCTTCACTATAAAGAGACCCAGTACTTC. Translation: CASSLVLHYKETQYF. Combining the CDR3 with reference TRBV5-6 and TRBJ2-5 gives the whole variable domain DAGVTQSPTHLIKTRGQQVTLRCSPKSGHDTVSWYQQALGQGPQFIFQYYEEEERQRGNFPDRFSGHQFPNYSSELNVNALLLGDSALYLCASSLVLHYKETQYFGPGTRLLVL.

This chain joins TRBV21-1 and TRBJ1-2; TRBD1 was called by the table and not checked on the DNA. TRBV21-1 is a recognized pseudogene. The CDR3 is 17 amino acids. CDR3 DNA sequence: TGTGCCAGCAGCAAAGCGCCCCACCGCAGGGGGGACGGGGGCTACACCTTC. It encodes CASSKAPHRRGDGGYTF.

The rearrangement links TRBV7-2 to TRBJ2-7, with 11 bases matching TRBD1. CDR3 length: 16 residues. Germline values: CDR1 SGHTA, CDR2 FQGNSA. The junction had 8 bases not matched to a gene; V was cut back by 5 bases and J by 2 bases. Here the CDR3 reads CASSVRTGGEAYEQYF. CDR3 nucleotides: TGTGCCAGCAGCGTAAGGACAGGGGGCGAAGCCTACGAGCAGTACTTC.

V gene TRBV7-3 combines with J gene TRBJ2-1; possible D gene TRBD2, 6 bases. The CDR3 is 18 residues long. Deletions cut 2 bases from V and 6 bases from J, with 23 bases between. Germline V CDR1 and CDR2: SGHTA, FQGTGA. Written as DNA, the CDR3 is TGTGCCAGCAGCTTATTCTCCTTGGGAGTAGCGGCCACCAATGAGCAGTTCTTC. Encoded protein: CASSLFSLGVAATNEQFF.

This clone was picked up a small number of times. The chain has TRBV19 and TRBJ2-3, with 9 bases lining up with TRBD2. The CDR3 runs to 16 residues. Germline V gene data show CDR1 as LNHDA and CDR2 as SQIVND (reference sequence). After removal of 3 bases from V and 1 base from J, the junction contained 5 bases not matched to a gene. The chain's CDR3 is CASSISRGRGTDTQYF. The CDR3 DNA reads TGTGCCAGTAGTATTTCGCGCGGGAGGGGCACAGATACGCAGTATTTT.

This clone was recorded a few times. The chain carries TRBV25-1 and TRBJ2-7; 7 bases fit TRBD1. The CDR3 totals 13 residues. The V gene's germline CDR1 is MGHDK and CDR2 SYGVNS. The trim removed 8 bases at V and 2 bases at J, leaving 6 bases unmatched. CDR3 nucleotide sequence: TGTGCCAGCGCCCGACAGGGCCCCTACGAGCAGTACTTC. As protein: CASARQGPYEQYF.

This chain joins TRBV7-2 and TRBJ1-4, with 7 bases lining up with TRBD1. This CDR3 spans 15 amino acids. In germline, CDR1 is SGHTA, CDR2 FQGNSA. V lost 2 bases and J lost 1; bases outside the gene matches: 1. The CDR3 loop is CASSLYRGTNEKLFF. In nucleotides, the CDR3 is TGTGCCAGCAGCTTATACAGGGGAACTAATGAAAAACTGTTTTTT. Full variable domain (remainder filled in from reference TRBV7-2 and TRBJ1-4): GAGVSQSPSNKVTEKGKDVELRCDPISGHTALYWYRQSLGQGLEFLIYFQGNSAPDKSGLPSDRFSAERTGGSVSTLTIQRTQQEDSAVYLCASSLYRGTNEKLFFGSGTQLSVL.

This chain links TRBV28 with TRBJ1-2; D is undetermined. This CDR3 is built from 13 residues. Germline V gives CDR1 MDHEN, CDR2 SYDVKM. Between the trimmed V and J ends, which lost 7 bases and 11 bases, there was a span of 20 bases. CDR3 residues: CASIPSSEGAYTF. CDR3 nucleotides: TGTGCCAGCATCCCTTCATCCGAGGGCGCGTACACCTTC.

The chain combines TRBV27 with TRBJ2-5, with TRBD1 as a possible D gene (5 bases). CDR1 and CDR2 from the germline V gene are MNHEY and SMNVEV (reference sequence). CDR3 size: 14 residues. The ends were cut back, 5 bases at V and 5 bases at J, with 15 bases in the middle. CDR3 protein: CASSVDWGYETQYF. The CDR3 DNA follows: TGTGCCAGCAGTGTCGACTGGGGCTACGAGACCCAGTACTTC.